This is a list of T cell receptor beta chains from one sample in a study of T cell changes during pregnancy in multiple sclerosis. TCRdb's copy holds only in-frame clones and misses some; the assay was immunoSEQ multiplex PCR. The repertoire holds about 50,000 clones, with roughly 91% as singletons. This sample comprised CD4+ T cells from peripheral blood mononuclear cells, obtained after pregnancy. The receptors were sampled from a female donor in good health, enrolled as a control in a pregnancy study. CDR3s include the opening cysteine and the closing phenylalanine or tryptophan. D genes are given only for firm matches. Clone sizes are given selectively: once, few, many, or a class where the clone is expanded.

v_gene,j_gene,d_gene,len,abundance,CDR3aa,CDR3nt
TRBV7-8,TRBJ2-1,.,16,once,CASSPRLGVTNNEQFF,TGTGCCAGCAGCCCCCGGCTGGGAGTGACCAACAATGAGCAGTTCTTC
TRBV19,TRBJ2-2,.,13,.,CASSSGYTGELFF,TGTGCCAGTAGCTCAGGGTACACCGGGGAGCTGTTTTTT
TRBV7-9,TRBJ2-3,.,16,.,CASSLIGAGHTDTQYF,TGTGCCAGCAGCTTAATAGGAGCGGGACACACAGATACGCAGTATTTT
TRBV7-8,TRBJ2-1,TRBD2,16,.,CASSLGTSGRLDEQFF,TGTGCCAGCAGCTTAGGGACTAGCGGGAGGTTGGATGAGCAGTTCTTC
TRBV5-1,TRBJ2-3,TRBD2,15,.,CASRVSGGAVDTQYF,TGCGCCAGCAGGGTTAGCGGGGGGGCCGTAGATACGCAGTATTTT
TRBV9,TRBJ2-1,TRBD2,16,once,CASSVGGTSGGLVLFF,TGTGCCAGCAGCGTAGGAGGGACTAGCGGGGGGTTGGTCCTGTTCTTC
TRBV29-1,TRBJ2-3,TRBD2,14,.,CSARLAGGIDTQYF,TGCAGCGCCCGACTAGCGGGAGGGATAGATACGCAGTATTTT
TRBV4-1,TRBJ2-5,TRBD2,18,.,CASSQDWSSGRREETQYF,TGCGCCAGCAGCCAAGATTGGTCTAGCGGGAGACGAGAAGAGACCCAGTACTTC
TRBV5-1,TRBJ2-7,TRBD2,17,.,CASSFPPGTSGTYEQYF,TGCGCCAGCAGCTTCCCCCCCGGGACTAGCGGAACCTACGAGCAGTACTTC
TRBV9,TRBJ2-7,.,14,.,CASSDPGTPYEQYF,TGTGCCAGCAGCGACCCCGGGACACCCTACGAGCAGTACTTC
TRBV5-6,TRBJ1-6,.,15,.,CASSLGPTGISPLHF,TGTGCCAGCAGCTTGGGGCCCACGGGGATTTCACCCCTCCACTTT
TRBV25-1,TRBJ2-4,TRBD1,16,.,CASSEFGQGVKNIQYF,TGTGCCAGCAGTGAATTCGGACAGGGGGTAAAAAACATTCAGTACTTC
TRBV6-6,TRBJ1-1,TRBD1,15,.,CASRSPGQGVPEAFF,TGTGCCAGCAGGTCCCCAGGACAGGGTGTTCCCGAAGCTTTCTTT
TRBV27,TRBJ2-7,TRBD1,16,.,CASSFDAGTGRYEQYF,TGTGCCAGCAGTTTCGACGCCGGGACAGGGAGGTACGAGCAGTACTTC
TRBV28,TRBJ1-3,TRBD1,17,.,CASSPTPGTGLGNTIYF,TGTGCCAGCAGCCCAACCCCCGGGACAGGGCTTGGAAACACCATATATTTT
TRBV6-5,TRBJ1-1,TRBD1,13,.,CASSYAGGPEAFF,TGTGCCAGCAGTTATGCAGGGGGTCCTGAAGCTTTCTTT
TRBV27,TRBJ1-6,.,13,once,CASSGGTNSPLHF,TGTGCCAGCTCGGGGGGCACCAATTCACCCCTCCACTTT
TRBV18,TRBJ1-2,.,13,once,CASSPGEGYGYTF,TGTGCCAGCTCACCCGGGGAAGGCTATGGCTACACCTTC